What follows are 28 T cell receptor beta chains derived from one specimen sequenced in a study of cytotoxic CD8 clonotypes in ibrutinib-treated CLL. Measured with immunoSEQ multiplex PCR; TCRdb has only the in-frame clones, and not every one. The sample holds 33,000 or so clones, approximately 48% seen once. The sample in question was PBMCs, obtained before ibrutinib treatment. These receptors came from a human donor with chronic lymphocytic leukemia.

The chain combines TRBV15 with TRBJ1-6; TRBD1 might be the D (5 bases). With 5 bases removed from V and 9 bases from J, the gap between germline ends came to 23 bases. The CDR3 has 17 residues. The V gene's germline CDR1 is LNHNV and CDR2 YYDKDF (reference sequence). This CDR3 is CATSASHRFGWGSPLHF. DNA for the CDR3: TGTGCCACCAGCGCATCTCACAGGTTCGGATGGGGTTCACCCCTCCACTTT.

The chain employs TRBV29-1 and TRBJ2-3, with 9 bases matching TRBD2. Germline lookup yields CDR1 SQVTM and CDR2 ANQGSEA. Trimming at V came to 7 bases and at J to 3 bases, leaving 5 bases not matched to a gene. The CDR3 totals 13 residues. The CDR3 DNA sequence: TGCAGCGGAACTAGCGGGTCTACAGATACGCAGTATTTT. Translated, it gives CSGTSGSTDTQYF.

This chain connects TRBV21-1 to TRBJ2-1; no DNA check was done on the table's D call, TRBD1. TRBV21-1 is termed a pseudogene. CDR3 size: 14 residues. CDR3 loop: CASSRTDRGNEQFF. DNA for the CDR3: TGTGCCAGCAGCAGGACAGACAGGGGAAATGAGCAGTTCTTC.

By its share, this clone is medium-sized. The V call is TRBV10-3, the J call TRBJ2-1; tentatively, D is TRBD1 or TRBD2 (5 bases each). CDR3 length: 13 residues. Trimming shortened V by 11 bases and J by 0 bases, and 11 bases separated the two germline ends. The germline V gene has CDR1 ENHRY and CDR2 SYGVKD. The CDR3 is CAARDDSYNEQFF. For the CDR3, the DNA is TGTGCCGCCCGGGACGACTCCTACAATGAGCAGTTCTTC.

This clone has just a few counts. The chain carries TRBV2 and TRBJ1-4; the D is unclear. The CDR3 sequence is 15 residues long. Germline V gives CDR1 SNHLY, CDR2 FYNNEI. Deletions cut 4 bases from V and 7 bases from J, with 16 bases between. As DNA, the CDR3 is TGTGCCAGCAGTGCGCCGGATCGGGGTAGTGAAAAACTGTTTTTT. The encoded protein is CASSAPDRGSEKLFF.

The gene calls are TRBV9 and TRBJ2-1, with TRBD1 matching 10 bases. This CDR3 region has 15 residues. Unmatched junction bases numbered 8, after V lost 5 bases and J lost 6 bases. The V gene's germline CDR1 is SGDLS and CDR2 YYNGEE. This chain's CDR3 is CASRAPGQGTNEQFF. CDR3 DNA: TGTGCCAGCAGAGCACCGGGACAGGGGACCAATGAGCAGTTCTTC.

The chain is built from TRBV5-4 and TRBJ1-5; D remains ambiguous. The CDR3 contains 15 residues. Between the trimmed V and J ends, which lost 0 bases and 0 bases, there was a span of 7 bases. Germline V gene sequence: CDR1 SGHNT, CDR2 YYREEE (reference sequence). The CDR3 here is CASSLGPYSNQPQHF. DNA of the CDR3: TGTGCCAGCAGCTTGGGACCCTATAGCAATCAGCCCCAGCATTTT.

This clone came up many times. The gene calls are TRBV5-4 and TRBJ1-2; D is possibly TRBD1 (6 bases). V was pared by 0 bases and J by 4 bases, with 19 bases between. Germline CDR1 reads SGHNT; CDR2 reads YYREEE (reference sequence). The CDR3 sequence is 17 residues long. Written as DNA, the CDR3 is TGTGCCAGCAGCTTGGGAGTGCTCAGGGGTCGGGTCTATGGCTACACCTTC. Translation: CASSLGVLRGRVYGYTF.

The chain carries TRBV25-1 and TRBJ2-2; D is possibly TRBD2 (5 bases). CDR3 length: 17 residues. In germline, CDR1 is MGHDK, CDR2 SYGVNS. V was clipped by 2 bases and J by 4 bases, with 17 bases between them. The CDR3 sequence: CASSEVPIARVTGELFF. The CDR3 DNA sequence: TGTGCCAGCAGTGAAGTCCCGATAGCGAGGGTCACCGGGGAGCTGTTTTTT. The full variable domain, in which reference TRBV25-1 and TRBJ2-2 provide the parts outside the CDR3, is EADIYQTPRYLVIGTGKKITLECSQTMGHDKMYWYQQDPGMELHLIHYSYGVNSTEKGDLSSESTVSRIRTEHFPLTLESARPSHTSQYLCASSEVPIARVTGELFFGEGSRLTVL.

V gene TRBV30 combines with J gene TRBJ1-1; D is unresolved. V shed 5 bases and J shed 0 bases, with 7 bases lying between them. CDR1 is GTSNPN and CDR2 is SVGIG in the germline V gene (reference sequence). There are 12 residues in the CDR3. CDR3 nucleotides: TGTGCCTGGGATTTTATGAACACTGAAGCTTTCTTT. Encoded protein: CAWDFMNTEAFF.

In its sample, this clone ranks as medium-sized (0.01 to 0.1%). This chain links TRBV1 with TRBJ2-2; TRBD1 reflects the table's D call only, with no check against the DNA. TRBV1 is a pseudogene locus. The CDR3 extends over 16 amino acids. As DNA, the CDR3 is TGCACCAGCAGCCAAGAGGCAGGACAGAACACCGGGGAGCTGTTTTTT. Its protein product is CTSSQEAGQNTGELFF.

The J gene is TRBJ2-3, the V gene TRBV28; maybe TRBD2 (7 bases). The CDR3 is 15 amino acids. V lost 7 bases and J 0 bases, leaving 14 bases between the germline ends. Germline CDR1 is MDHEN and CDR2 is SYDVKM. As DNA, the CDR3 is TGTGCCAGCATGGGCGGGGGCTTTAGCACAGATACGCAGTATTTT. This sequence encodes CASMGGGFSTDTQYF.

This clone has just a few counts. CDR3 coding DNA: TGTGCCAGCAGTGAAGGGGTAGCGCCTCTCTACGAGCAGTACTTC. It encodes CASSEGVAPLYEQYF. J is TRBJ2-7 and V is TRBV2, with D perhaps matching TRBD2 (5 bases). This CDR3 spans 15 amino acids. Between the trimmed V and J ends, which lost 1 base and 3 bases, there was a span of 13 bases. The germline V gene has CDR1 SNHLY and CDR2 FYNNEI.

The V call is TRBV2, the J call TRBJ2-3, with a tentative D call TRBD1 (6 bases). The CDR3 loop spans 14 amino acids. Germline lookup yields CDR1 SNHLY and CDR2 FYNNEI. Trimming cost V 7 bases and J 0 bases, with 11 bases left between them. The CDR3 nucleotides are TGTGCCAGCACCCGGACAGATAGCACAGATACGCAGTATTTT. Protein sequence: CASTRTDSTDTQYF. The whole variable domain, remainder taken from reference TRBV2 and TRBJ2-3, is EPEVTQTPSHQVTQMGQEVILRCVPISNHLYFYWYRQILGQKVEFLVSFYNNEISEKSEIFDDQFSVERPDGSNFTLKIRSTKLEDSAMYFCASTRTDSTDTQYFGPGTRLTVL.

This clone is a singleton in its sample. This rearrangement joins TRBV6-5 to TRBJ2-1, with 7 nucleotides matching TRBD2. CDR1 is MNHEY, CDR2 SVGAGI, per germline. The length of the CDR3 is 15 residues. The junction had 8 bases not matched to a gene; V was cut back by 0 bases and J by 9 bases. The CDR3 DNA sequence: TGTGCCAGCAGTTACTCGACTAGCAGGGTGGGTGAGCAGTTCTTC. Translating gives CASSYSTSRVGEQFF.

This chain links TRBV5-1 with TRBJ2-3, with a tentative D call TRBD1 (6 bases). V lost 0 bases to trimming and J lost 4 bases, with 15 bases between them. This CDR3 has 16 amino acids. CDR1 and CDR2 from the germline V gene are SGHRS and YFSETQ. The CDR3 coding sequence is TGCGCCAGCAGCTTGGCCAAGGCAGGGGAACCAGATACGCAGTATTTT. Amino acids: CASSLAKAGEPDTQYF. The full variable domain, its missing parts supplied by reference TRBV5-1 and TRBJ2-3, is KAGVTQTPRYLIKTRGQQVTLSCSPISGHRSVSWYQQTPGQGLQFLFEYFSETQRNKGNFPGRFSGRQFSNSRSEMNVSTLELGDSALYLCASSLAKAGEPDTQYFGPGTRLTVL.

The rearrangement links TRBV6-5 to TRBJ2-5; 12 nucleotides match TRBD2. CDR3 length: 15 amino acids. Losses at the gene ends were 5 bases for V and 9 bases for J; bases not matched to a gene: 10. CDR1 MNHEY and CDR2 SVGAGI come from the germline V gene. The CDR3 loop is CASSQLGLAGGAQYF. Here the CDR3 DNA reads TGTGCCAGCAGTCAACTCGGGCTAGCGGGGGGGGCCCAGTACTTC.

The rearrangement joins TRBV28 to TRBJ2-5; 7 positions agree with TRBD2. The CDR3 is made up of 15 amino acids. J lost 2 bases, V lost 3 bases, and 6 bases had no gene match. Germline assignment: CDR1 MDHEN and CDR2 SYDVKM. In nucleotides, the CDR3 is TGTGCCAGCAGTTTGGGGGGGAGGGCACAAGAGACCCAGTACTTC. Translated, it gives CASSLGGRAQETQYF.

The V gene is TRBV7-3, the J gene TRBJ1-5, with 9 bases aligning to TRBD1. Germline V gene lookup returns CDR1 SGHTA and CDR2 FQGTGA. V lost 3 bases, J lost 2 bases, and 8 bases stayed unmatched. The CDR3 is 17 amino acids. CDR3 protein: CASSFKGDRERNQPQHF. In nucleotides, the CDR3 is TGTGCCAGCAGCTTTAAAGGGGACAGGGAGCGCAATCAGCCCCAGCATTTT.

The chain carries TRBV4-1 and TRBJ2-1, with 7 bases identical to TRBD2. The CDR3 has 18 amino acids. Germline assignment: CDR1 MGHRA and CDR2 YSYEKL. The trim removed 3 bases at V and 0 bases at J, leaving 11 bases unmatched. The CDR3 loop reads CASSHPPSGALSYNEQFF. CDR3 sequence (DNA): TGCGCCAGCAGCCATCCCCCCAGCGGGGCCCTCTCCTACAATGAGCAGTTCTTC.

This clone occurred a few times. The chain couples TRBV7-3 to TRBJ1-6, with D possibly TRBD1 on 5 matching bases. There are 16 residues in the CDR3. Trimming removed 0 bases at V and 7 bases at J, with 13 bases between. Germline CDR1 and CDR2: SGHTA and FQGTGA. The CDR3 region is CASSLTGRAKNSPLHF. For the CDR3, the DNA is TGTGCCAGCAGCTTAACGGGACGGGCTAAGAATTCACCCCTCCACTTT.

This clone ranks as medium-sized. The chain links TRBV11-2 to TRBJ1-2; D uncertain. Trimming took off 1 base at V and 2 bases at J, with 5 bases between the two ends. Per the germline V gene, CDR1 is SGHAT and CDR2 is FQNNGV. The CDR3 consists of 13 residues. CDR3 DNA sequence: TGTGCCAGCAGCTTAGGAGGGAACTATGGCTACACCTTC. Protein product: CASSLGGNYGYTF.

In DNA, the CDR3 is TGCGCCAGCAGCTTGGTGGCGGCAGACACCGGGGAGCTGTTTTTT. Translation: CASSLVAADTGELFF. V and J are TRBV5-1 and TRBJ2-2; no firm D call. The germline V gene encodes CDR1 SGHRS and CDR2 YFSETQ. V gave up 0 bases and J gave up 3 bases, with 9 bases separating them. This CDR3 has 15 amino acids.

This clone was seen only a few times. The chain is built from TRBV11-3 and TRBJ2-3; 8 nucleotides line up with TRBD2. V was clipped by 5 bases and J by 2 bases; unmatched bases: 9. The CDR3 is 16 residues long. Looked up from germline, CDR1 is SGHNT and CDR2 is YENEEA. DNA for the CDR3: TGTGCCAGCAGCCCGGGACTAGGTCCCACCACAGATACGCAGTATTTT. Translating it yields CASSPGLGPTTDTQYF. Full variable domain (remainder filled in from reference TRBV11-3 and TRBJ2-3): EAGVVQSPRYKIIEKKQPVAFWCNPISGHNTLYWYLQNLGQGPELLIRYENEEAVDDSQLPKDRFSAERLKGVDSTLKIQPAELGDSAVYLCASSPGLGPTTDTQYFGPGTRLTVL.

The chain has TRBV6-5 and TRBJ2-7; 7 bases fit TRBD2. Germline V CDR1 and CDR2: MNHEY, SVGAGI. The CDR3 is 14 residues long. Unmatched junction bases numbered 6, after V lost 4 bases and J lost 3 bases. CDR3 coding DNA: TGTGCCAGCAGTTTCCGGACTAGTAGCTACGAGCAGTACTTC. Translation: CASSFRTSSYEQYF.

V and J are TRBV5-1 and TRBJ2-6; a weak D match, TRBD2 (6 bases). Germline loops: CDR1 SGHRS, CDR2 YFSETQ. Trimming took off 7 bases at V and 0 bases at J, with 8 bases between the two ends. This CDR3 spans 14 amino acids. The CDR3 nucleotides read TGCGCCAGCCGGACTACCTCTGGGGCCAACGTCCTGACTTTC. Translation gives CASRTTSGANVLTF.

This clone was seen once. The chain is built from TRBV4-1 and TRBJ1-4, with D unclear. Germline values: CDR1 MGHRA, CDR2 YSYEKL. Trimming took off 0 bases at V and 0 bases at J, with 17 bases between the two ends. CDR3 length: 19 residues. The CDR3 bases are TGCGCCAGCAGCCAAGATAGCGCCGGGTCTGGGGCAACTAATGAAAAACTGTTTTTT. The encoded protein is CASSQDSAGSGATNEKLFF.

This clone was counted only a few times. The gene calls are TRBV11-3 and TRBJ2-5; 9 bases align to TRBD2. The CDR3 runs to 14 residues. Germline CDR1 SGHNT, CDR2 YENEEA. Trimming at V came to 6 bases and at J to 2 bases, leaving 4 bases not matched to a gene. CDR3 protein: CASSRSGGQETQYF. For the CDR3, the DNA is TGTGCCAGCAGTCGCAGCGGGGGGCAAGAGACCCAGTACTTC. Together with reference TRBV11-3 and TRBJ2-5, the CDR3 gives the full variable domain: EAGVVQSPRYKIIEKKQPVAFWCNPISGHNTLYWYLQNLGQGPELLIRYENEEAVDDSQLPKDRFSAERLKGVDSTLKIQPAELGDSAVYLCASSRSGGQETQYFGPGTRLLVL.